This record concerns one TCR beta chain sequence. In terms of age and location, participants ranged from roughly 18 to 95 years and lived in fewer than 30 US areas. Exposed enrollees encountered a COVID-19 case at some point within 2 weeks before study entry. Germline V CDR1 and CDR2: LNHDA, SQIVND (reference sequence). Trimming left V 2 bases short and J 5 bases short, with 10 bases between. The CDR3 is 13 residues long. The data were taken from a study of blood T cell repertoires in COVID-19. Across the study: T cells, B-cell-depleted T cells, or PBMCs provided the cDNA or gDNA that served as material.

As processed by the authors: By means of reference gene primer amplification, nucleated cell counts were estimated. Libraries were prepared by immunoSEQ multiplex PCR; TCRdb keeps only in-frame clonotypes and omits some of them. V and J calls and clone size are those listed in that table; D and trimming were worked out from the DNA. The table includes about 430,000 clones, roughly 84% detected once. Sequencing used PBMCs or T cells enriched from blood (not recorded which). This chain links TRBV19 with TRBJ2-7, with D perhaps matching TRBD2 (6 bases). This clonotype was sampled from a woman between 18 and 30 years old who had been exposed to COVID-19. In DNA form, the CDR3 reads TGTGCCAGTAGTATACTAGCGTGGGACGAGCAGTACTTC. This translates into CASSILAWDEQYF.